These 23 T cell receptor beta chains came from one sample sequenced in a study of T-cell reconstitution after alpha-beta-depleted transplantation in children. It was with unique molecular identifiers that the TCRbeta library was prepared. TCRdb re-analysed the PCR reads in MiXCR, keeping a single row per CDR3 protein. The repertoire holds around 670,000 distinct CDR3 sequences, with roughly 14% as singletons. The sequenced sample was PBMCs, obtained before TCRalphabeta/CD19-depleted stem cell transplant. These receptors were collected from a girl aged 2 to 10 with congenital amegakaryocytic thrombocytopenia, due to receive a stem cell transplant.

This clonotype was counted only a few times. CDR3 amino acids: CASSLRASGSGEQYF. In DNA, the CDR3 is TGCGCCAGCAGCTTGAGGGCTAGCGGGAGTGGCGAGCAGTACTTC. The chain recombines TRBV5-1 with TRBJ2-7, with 10 nucleotides matching TRBD2. J gave up 6 bases and V 1 base, and 7 bases lay outside the gene matches. The CDR3 is made up of 15 amino acids. The germline V gene has CDR1 SGHRS and CDR2 YFSETQ. The variable domain in full, with the rest retrieved from reference TRBV5-1 and TRBJ2-7, is KAGVTQTPRYLIKTRGQQVTLSCSPISGHRSVSWYQQTPGQGLQFLFEYFSETQRNKGNFPGRFSGRQFSNSRSEMNVSTLELGDSALYLCASSLRASGSGEQYFGPGTRLTVT.

This clonotype has more than one count but fewer than ten. The chain carries TRBV5-1 and TRBJ2-1; 9 bases match TRBD2. The CDR3 sequence is 13 residues long. J was trimmed by 6 bases and V by 7 bases; bases with no gene match: 5. Germline lookup yields CDR1 SGHRS and CDR2 YFSETQ. In DNA form, the CDR3 reads TGCGCCAGCCGAGTGCGGGAGGGCAATGAGCAGTTCTTC. Amino acids: CASRVREGNEQFF.

This clonotype was counted a few times. The rearrangement joins TRBV5-1 to TRBJ2-1, with 12 bases identical to TRBD2. Trimming took 4 bases from V and 6 from J; bases not matched to a gene: 5. CDR1 and CDR2 (germline): SGHRS, YFSETQ. This CDR3 contains 15 residues. The CDR3 spells CASSRLAGETNEQFF. The CDR3 DNA is TGCGCCAGCAGCAGACTAGCGGGAGAGACCAATGAGCAGTTCTTC.

The sample holds many counts of this clonotype. The chain is built from TRBV20-1 and TRBJ1-5, with D unresolved. The CDR3 length is 13 residues. V shed 1 base and J shed 4 bases, with 8 bases lying between them. Germline CDR1 is DFQATT and CDR2 is SNEGSKA (reference sequence). The CDR3 DNA reads as TGCAGTGCTAGAGGGGTTGGAAATCAGCCCCAGCATTTT. Protein: CSARGVGNQPQHF.

This clonotype was seen ten or more times. The chain joins TRBV5-1 to TRBJ2-1, with 10 positions matching TRBD2. Trimming removed 4 bases from V and 4 bases from J; junction bases left unmatched: 8. CDR3 length: 16 amino acids. Germline lookup yields CDR1 SGHRS and CDR2 YFSETQ. The CDR3 DNA reads as TGCGCCAGCAGCCAACATACTAGCGGGAAATACAATGAGCAGTTCTTC. Translation gives CASSQHTSGKYNEQFF.

The rearrangement joins TRBV6-2 or TRBV6-3 to TRBJ2-7; no clear D. V shed 0 bases and J shed 0 bases, with 21 bases lying between them. Germline lookup yields CDR1 MNHEY and CDR2 SVGEGT. This CDR3 has 19 amino acids. Here the CDR3 reads CASSYSNFGPGRSSYEQYF. In DNA form, the CDR3 reads TGTGCCAGCAGTTACTCGAACTTCGGCCCGGGCAGGAGCTCCTACGAGCAGTACTTC.

The sample holds many counts of this clonotype. The chain employs TRBV12-3 or TRBV12-4 and TRBJ1-1; D call uncertain. The CDR3 consists of 11 residues. Trimming left V 6 bases short and J 11 bases short, with 13 bases between. As DNA, the CDR3 is TGTGCCAGCAGCCAACAAGGGATGGCTTTCTTT. Residues: CASSQQGMAFF.

The CDR3 bases are TGTGCCAGCAGCTTAGGACCCGGGACTAGCGTTAAAGCCCGGGAGCTGTTTTTT. Translation: CASSLGPGTSVKARELFF. The rearrangement joins TRBV11-2 to TRBJ2-2; 10 bases match TRBD2. The germline V gene encodes CDR1 SGHAT and CDR2 FQNNGV. CDR3 length: 18 residues. J gave up 9 bases and V 1 base, and 14 bases lay outside the gene matches.

This clonotype was counted many times. V is TRBV5-1 and J is TRBJ1-3; 8 bases fit TRBD1. With V trimmed by 3 bases and J by 0 bases, 8 bases remained unmatched. Germline assignment: CDR1 SGHRS and CDR2 YFSETQ. The CDR3 has 17 residues. CDR3 in DNA: TGCGCCAGCAGCTGGGGACAGGAAACATTCTCTGGAAACACCATATATTTT. This encodes CASSWGQETFSGNTIYF.

As for this clonotype: Since a much larger clone is just one base distant, this may be a read error. V and J are TRBV5-6 and TRBJ1-1; D gene uncertain. Germline lookup yields CDR1 SGHDT and CDR2 YYEEEE. CDR3 length: 13 amino acids. Trimming left V 7 bases short and J 3 bases short, with 13 bases between. The CDR3 DNA reads as TGTGCCAGCGCCAGGCGTTGGGACACTGAAGCTTTCTTT. This gives the protein CASARRWDTEAFF. The full variable domain, rest sourced from reference TRBV5-6 and TRBJ1-1, is DAGVTQSPTHLIKTRGQQVTLRCSPKSGHDTVSWYQQALGQGPQFIFQYYEEEERQRGNFPDRFSGHQFPNYSSELNVNALLLGDSALYLCASARRWDTEAFFGQGTRLTVV.

This clonotype has a count of ten or more. This chain uses TRBV7-2 with TRBJ2-5; unclear D gene. V was cut by 2 bases and J by 1 base, with 8 bases left in between. This CDR3 comprises 14 residues. Germline loops: CDR1 SGHTA, CDR2 FQGNSA. The CDR3 loop reads CASSLTTFQETQYF. The CDR3 DNA follows: TGTGCCAGCAGCTTAACCACATTCCAAGAGACCCAGTACTTC.

This clonotype was recorded at least ten times. The chain links TRBV20-1 to TRBJ2-5; no reliable D call. Germline CDR1 is DFQATT and CDR2 is SNEGSKA (reference sequence). The ends were cut back, 1 base at V and 7 bases at J, with 7 bases in the middle. This CDR3 has 11 amino acids. The CDR3: CSARGKWTQYF. The CDR3 bases are TGCAGTGCTAGAGGGAAGTGGACCCAGTACTTC.

This clonotype was counted many times. The chain couples TRBV12-5 to TRBJ2-7; maybe TRBD2 (5 bases). The CDR3 consists of 16 residues. The V end was cut by 0 bases, the J end by 0 bases, with 12 bases between. The V gene's germline CDR1 is LGHNT and CDR2 FRNRAP. CDR3 DNA sequence: TGTGCTAGTGGTTTGGTACTTGGACTCCGCTCCTACGAGCAGTACTTC. As protein: CASGLVLGLRSYEQYF.

At least ten counts were recorded for this clonotype. This rearrangement joins TRBV12-3 or TRBV12-4 to TRBJ2-5; D is unclear. CDR3 length: 13 residues. V lost 7 bases and J lost 2, with 11 bases in between. CDR3 in amino acids: CASISSVQETQYF. CDR3 sequence (DNA): TGTGCCAGCATATCGTCGGTTCAAGAGACCCAGTACTTC.

This clonotype has at least ten counts. V and J are TRBV5-1 and TRBJ2-1, with 10 bases that match TRBD1. Germline assignment: CDR1 SGHRS and CDR2 YFSETQ. The CDR3 covers 15 residues. The ends lost 0 bases at V and 5 bases at J; junction bases unmatched: 2. The CDR3 spells CASSLEGTGDNEQFF. DNA for the CDR3: TGCGCCAGCAGCTTGGAGGGGACAGGGGACAATGAGCAGTTCTTC.

There are a few counts of this clonotype. The chain uses TRBV7-9 and TRBJ2-2; D is unresolved. V lost 1 base and J 1 base, leaving 7 bases between the germline ends. Germline V gene lookup returns CDR1 SEHNR and CDR2 FQNEAQ (reference sequence). CDR3 size: 15 residues. The CDR3 coding sequence is TGTGCCAGCAGCTTAGGGGCGAGGAACACCGGGGAGCTGTTTTTT. It codes for CASSLGARNTGELFF. Full variable domain (rest looked up from reference TRBV7-9 and TRBJ2-2): DTGVSQNPRHKITKRGQNVTFRCDPISEHNRLYWYRQTLGQGPEFLTYFQNEAQLEKSRLLSDRFSAERPKGSFSTLEIQRTEQGDSAMYLCASSLGARNTGELFFGEGSRLTVL.

Regarding this clonotype: One junction end disagrees with the germline gene, perhaps due to a read error. The chain uses TRBV20-1 and TRBJ1-1; D is unresolved. This CDR3 is 12 amino acids long. Looked up from germline, CDR1 is DFQATT and CDR2 is SNEGSKA (reference sequence). The CDR3 is CSATGSKGEAFF. CDR3 coding DNA: TGCAGTGCTACCGGCTCAAAGGGTGAAGCGTTCTTT.

This clonotype was counted between two and nine times. V usage is TRBV11-2 and J usage is TRBJ1-1; D is possibly TRBD1 (6 bases). The CDR3 is 12 amino acids. Germline lookup yields CDR1 SGHAT and CDR2 FQNNGV. V was pared by 5 bases and J by 5 bases, with 9 bases between. CDR3 loop: CASSAGVTEAFF. The CDR3 region has the DNA TGTGCCAGCAGCGCAGGGGTTACTGAAGCTTTCTTT.

The sample holds many counts of this clonotype. The chain carries TRBV12-3 or TRBV12-4 and TRBJ2-3, with unresolved D. Deletions cut 2 bases from V and 2 bases from J, with 5 bases between. This CDR3 comprises 13 residues. CDR3 bases: TGTGCCAGCAGTTTATTATCCACAGATACGCAGTATTTT. Translating it yields CASSLLSTDTQYF.

This clonotype came up a few times. The chain employs TRBV19 and TRBJ2-7; no reliable D call. Trimming left V 3 bases short and J 2 bases short, with 11 bases between. The germline V gene encodes CDR1 LNHDA and CDR2 SQIVND (reference sequence). This CDR3 region has 14 residues. CDR3 sequence: CASSMGSGPYEQYF. CDR3 bases: TGTGCCAGTAGTATGGGCAGTGGCCCCTACGAGCAGTACTTC.

This clonotype was observed many times. The genes are TRBV3-1 and TRBJ1-1; D ambiguous. Germline lookup yields CDR1 LGHDT and CDR2 YNNKEL (reference sequence). The CDR3 loop spans 12 amino acids. The germline V and J ends were trimmed by 6 bases and 0 bases, with 5 bases remaining between them. The CDR3 loop reads CASRQMNTEAFF. CDR3 nucleotides: TGTGCCAGCAGACAAATGAACACTGAAGCTTTCTTT.

This clonotype was picked up many times. This sequence joins TRBV2 and TRBJ2-1; D is ambiguous. CDR3 length: 11 residues. CDR1 and CDR2 (germline): SNHLY, FYNNEI. V gave up 3 bases and J gave up 9 bases, with 6 bases separating them. The CDR3 nucleotides read TGTGCCAGCAGTGAGTGGGGTGAGCAGTTCTTC. Protein sequence: CASSEWGEQFF.

The DNA for the CDR3 is TGTGCCAGCAGCCAAGGCCCGGGGCAGGGAGGAAGTCAGCCCCAGCATTTT. It codes for CASSQGPGQGGSQPQHF. V is TRBV4-2 and J is TRBJ1-5; D is possibly TRBD1 (5 bases). Trimming removed 1 base from V and 6 bases from J, with 19 bases in between. Germline CDR1 reads LGHNA; CDR2 reads YNFKEQ. The CDR3 length is 17 residues.